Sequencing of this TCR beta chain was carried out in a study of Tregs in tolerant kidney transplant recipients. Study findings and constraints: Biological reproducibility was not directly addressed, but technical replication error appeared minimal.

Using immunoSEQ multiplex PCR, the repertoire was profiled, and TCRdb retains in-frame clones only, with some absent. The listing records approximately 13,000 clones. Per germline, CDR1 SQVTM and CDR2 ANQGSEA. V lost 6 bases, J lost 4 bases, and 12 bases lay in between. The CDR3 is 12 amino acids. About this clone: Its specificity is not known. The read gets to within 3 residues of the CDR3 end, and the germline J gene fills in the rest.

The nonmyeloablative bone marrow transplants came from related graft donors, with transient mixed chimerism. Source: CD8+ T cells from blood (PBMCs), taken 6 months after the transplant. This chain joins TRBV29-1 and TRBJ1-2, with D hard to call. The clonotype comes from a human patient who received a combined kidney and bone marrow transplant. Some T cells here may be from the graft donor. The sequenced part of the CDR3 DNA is TGCAGCGTCTTCAAGGGTCCCTATGGC. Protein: CSVFKGPYG. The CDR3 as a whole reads CSVFKGPYGYTF.